This T cell receptor (beta chain) was sequenced in a study of tumor and adjacent non-tumor tissue in lung cancer. Study-wide background: Patients comprised about a dozen adenocarcinoma, 2 squamous cell carcinoma and 1 small cell lung cancer.

CDR1 is MDHEN, CDR2 SYDVKM, per germline. V was cut by 3 bases and J by 7 bases, with 10 bases left in between. The CDR3 sequence is 13 residues long. The library came from three nested PCR rounds adapted from ARM-PCR protocols. TCRdb used MiXCR to reprocess the multiplex PCR reads, holding one entry per CDR3 protein. The sample includes about 200,000 distinct CDR3 sequences, 60% to 75% of them seen just once. This clonotype was seen more than once but under ten times. The antigen remains unidentified. No cell sorting was done before RNA was extracted from the tissue. Study-level results: In normal lung, the top 100 clones were significantly more dominant than in tumor. Shorter survival was associated with higher TCR diversity in tumors. Compared with tumor, normal lung showed significantly lower TCR diversity.

Material for sequencing was lung tumor tissue. The receptor was isolated from a man in his sixties with non-small cell lung cancer. The chain combines TRBV28 with TRBJ2-1, with D perhaps TRBD2 (5 bases). The CDR3 protein is CASSFRGKNEQFF. CDR3 in DNA: TGTGCCAGCAGTTTTAGAGGGAAAAATGAGCAGTTCTTC.